Each of the 24 T cell receptor beta chains below was sequenced from the same sample in a study of blood T cell repertoires in COVID-19. Some clones are missing from TCRdb's copy, which holds only in-frame ones; the method was immunoSEQ multiplex PCR. In the table there are around 60,000 clones, approximately 72% of which are singletons. The sequenced sample was peripheral blood. These receptor sequences come from a woman aged 65 to 85 with COVID-19, enrolled during active disease.

This sequence joins TRBV19 and TRBJ1-2; possible D gene TRBD1, 5 bases. V shed 4 bases and J shed 4 bases, with 13 bases lying between them. CDR3 size: 14 residues. Germline V CDR1 and CDR2: LNHDA, SQIVND (reference sequence). This chain's CDR3 is CASSRAEGLYGYTF. CDR3 nucleotide sequence: TGTGCCAGTAGTAGGGCGGAGGGACTCTATGGCTACACCTTC.

CDR3 DNA sequence: TGTGCCAGCAGCGGACTAGCGGGAGATGAGCAGTTCTTC. Translation gives CASSGLAGDEQFF. The chain recombines TRBV6-6 with TRBJ2-1; 13 bases fit TRBD2. CDR3 length: 13 residues. The junction had 1 base not matched to a gene; V was cut back by 6 bases and J by 8 bases. Germline values: CDR1 MNHNY, CDR2 SVGAGI (reference sequence).

The V call is TRBV5-6, the J call TRBJ2-4; the D gene is possibly TRBD1 (6 bases). The germline V gene has CDR1 SGHDT and CDR2 YYEEEE. V was cut by 0 bases and J by 7 bases, with 11 bases left in between. The CDR3 contains 14 residues. DNA for the CDR3: TGTGCCAGCAGCTTGGCAGGGGATGGGAACATTCAGTACTTC. Its protein product is CASSLAGDGNIQYF.

V gene TRBV5-1 combines with J gene TRBJ2-1; 9 nucleotides align to TRBD1. The CDR3 is made up of 18 amino acids. Germline V lookup: CDR1 SGHRS, CDR2 YFSETQ. Unmatched junction bases numbered 12, after V lost 0 bases and J lost 5 bases. CDR3 DNA: TGCGCCAGCAGCTTGGGGGACAGGGTACTCAGGGGGCACAATGAGCAGTTCTTC. It encodes CASSLGDRVLRGHNEQFF.

The chain combines TRBV6-5 with TRBJ2-7; D not certain. The CDR3 covers 13 residues. Looked up from germline, CDR1 is MNHEY and CDR2 is SVGAGI. V was cut by 10 bases and J by 0 bases, with 13 bases left in between. This CDR3 reads CATSWANSYEQYF. The CDR3 DNA follows: TGTGCCACCTCTTGGGCCAACTCCTACGAGCAGTACTTC.

This clone was detected a few times. The V and J genes are TRBV19 and TRBJ2-3, with D possibly TRBD2 on 6 matching bases. CDR1 is LNHDA, CDR2 SQIVND, per germline (reference sequence). Trimming took 7 bases from V and 3 from J, leaving 11 bases between them. The CDR3 covers 13 residues. CDR3 in amino acids: CASKTSVTDTQYF. The CDR3 DNA is TGTGCCAGTAAGACTAGTGTAACAGATACGCAGTATTTT.

The J gene is TRBJ1-2, the V gene TRBV12-3 or TRBV12-4; D may be TRBD1 (5 bases). The length of the CDR3 is 13 residues. V was pared by 5 bases and J by 8 bases, with 15 bases between. CDR3 bases: TGTGCCAGCAGTAGTCAGGGTAAGGACGGCTACACCTTC. Amino acids: CASSSQGKDGYTF.

The chain joins TRBV3-1 (or the pseudogene TRBV3-2) to TRBJ2-2; 8 bases agree with TRBD2. V trimming: 4 bases; J trimming: 0 bases; junction bases outside the gene matches: 4. CDR3 length: 16 residues. CDR1 and CDR2 (germline): LGHDT, YNNKEL (reference sequence). This chain's CDR3 is CASSPSSGSNTGELFF. Here the CDR3 DNA reads TGTGCCAGCAGCCCTTCTAGCGGGTCGAACACCGGGGAGCTGTTTTTT.

This clone was recorded a few times. J is TRBJ1-5 and V is TRBV6-5; D not resolved. V was shortened by 4 bases and J by 3 bases, with 7 bases between the two germline ends. Germline V CDR1 and CDR2: MNHEY, SVGAGI. The CDR3 is made up of 13 amino acids. The CDR3 nucleotides are TGTGCCAGCAGTTCAAAATTCAATCAGCCCCAGCATTTT. Protein product: CASSSKFNQPQHF.

V is TRBV5-4 and J is TRBJ2-5, with D tentatively TRBD2 (5 bases). V was pared by 0 bases and J by 6 bases, with 12 bases between. This CDR3 spans 14 amino acids. The germline V gene has CDR1 SGHNT and CDR2 YYREEE (reference sequence). In DNA, the CDR3 is TGTGCCAGCAGCTTGGCTCGTAGGGAGAAGACCCAGTACTTC. Translation: CASSLARREKTQYF.

In this sample, this clone turned up once. This chain uses TRBV24-1 with TRBJ2-5; 10 nucleotides match TRBD1. V lost 4 bases and J lost 3; bases outside the gene matches: 4. CDR3 length equals 15 residues. CDR1 is KGHDR, CDR2 SFDVKD, per germline. Here the CDR3 reads CATSDHGTGEETQYF. In nucleotides, the CDR3 is TGTGCCACCAGTGACCACGGGACAGGGGAAGAGACCCAGTACTTC.

The rearrangement joins TRBV20-1 to TRBJ2-1, with TRBD1 identical over 8 bases. The CDR3 has 11 amino acids. V shed 6 bases, J shed 6 bases, and the junction held 1 base outside the gene matches. Germline values: CDR1 DFQATT, CDR2 SNEGSKA (reference sequence). CDR3 sequence reads: CSADRANEQFF. As DNA, the CDR3 is TGCAGTGCGGACAGGGCCAATGAGCAGTTCTTC.

This rearrangement joins TRBV7-2 to TRBJ1-5; 7 bases are shared with TRBD1. CDR3 length: 15 residues. V lost 3 bases, J lost 4 bases, and 6 bases stayed unmatched. CDR1 is SGHTA, CDR2 FQGNSA, per germline. The CDR3 nucleotides are TGTGCCAGCAGCTTCAGGACAGGAGAAAATCAGCCCCAGCATTTT. It translates to CASSFRTGENQPQHF.

This clone was recorded a few times. The chain uses TRBV24-1 and TRBJ1-2, with 7 bases fitting TRBD1. The CDR3 sequence is 15 residues long. Germline CDR1 is KGHDR and CDR2 is SFDVKD. After removal of 3 bases from V and 3 bases from J, the junction contained 6 bases not matched to a gene. Here the CDR3 reads CATSDRRGPYYGYTF. The DNA of the CDR3 is TGTGCCACCAGTGATCGTAGGGGGCCGTACTATGGCTACACCTTC.

The CDR3 protein is CASSQELAGGRDEQFF. The CDR3 nucleotides read TGCGCCAGCAGCCAAGAACTAGCAGGGGGTAGAGATGAGCAGTTCTTC. This chain connects TRBV4-3 to TRBJ2-1; the D gene is possibly TRBD1 (7 bases). The CDR3 totals 16 residues. The V gene's germline CDR1 is LGHNA and CDR2 YSLEER. V was shortened by 0 bases and J by 8 bases, with 17 bases between the two germline ends.

J is TRBJ2-2 and V is TRBV11-3; D not resolved. The V gene's germline CDR1 is SGHNT and CDR2 YENEEA. Trimming took 0 bases from V and 3 from J, leaving 11 bases between them. CDR3 length: 16 amino acids. CDR3 in amino acids: CASSLDSRFHTGELFF. The CDR3 bases are TGTGCCAGCAGCTTAGATTCACGGTTTCACACCGGGGAGCTGTTTTTT.

The table lists this clone with a few counts. The chain carries TRBV29-1 and TRBJ1-1; 10 positions agree with TRBD1. The CDR3 is 13 amino acids. Germline trimming cut 6 bases from V and 6 bases from J; bases unmatched to any gene: 7. Germline lookup yields CDR1 SQVTM and CDR2 ANQGSEA. CDR3 amino acids: CSVVGQGDSEAFF. The CDR3 nucleotides read TGCAGCGTAGTCGGACAGGGGGACTCTGAAGCTTTCTTT. Drawing the rest from reference TRBV29-1 and TRBJ1-1, the complete variable domain is SAVISQKPSRDICQRGTSLTIQCQVDSQVTMMFWYRQQPGQSLTLIATANQGSEATYESGFVIDKFPISRPNLTFSTLTVSNMSPEDSSIYLCSVVGQGDSEAFFGQGTRLTVV.

This sequence joins TRBV6-5 and TRBJ1-6; no reliable D call. CDR1 and CDR2 from the germline V gene are MNHEY and SVGAGI. The CDR3 consists of 15 residues. V shed 8 bases and J shed 5 bases, with 16 bases lying between them. The CDR3: CASARGVLDNSPLHF. In nucleotides, the CDR3 is TGTGCCAGCGCCCGGGGAGTTCTCGATAATTCACCCCTCCACTTT.

This clone was picked up one time. V usage is TRBV6-5 and J usage is TRBJ2-1; TRBD1 matches at 7 bases. Losses at the gene ends were 6 bases for V and 7 bases for J; bases not matched to a gene: 9. Germline loops: CDR1 MNHEY, CDR2 SVGAGI. This CDR3 region has 14 residues. The CDR3 DNA is TGTGCCAGCAGGTTAGGGGGCGTAGGGAATGAGCAGTTCTTC. As protein: CASRLGGVGNEQFF.

The J gene is TRBJ1-1, the V gene TRBV6-4; 8 bases agree with TRBD1. Per germline, CDR1 MRHNA and CDR2 SNTAGT. With V trimmed by 6 bases and J by 4 bases, 7 bases remained unmatched. The CDR3 totals 14 residues. CDR3 DNA: TGTGCCAGCAGGATCAGCCAGGGGGCCACTGAAGCTTTCTTT. Translating gives CASRISQGATEAFF.

This clone appeared once. This rearrangement joins TRBV19 to TRBJ1-1, with a possible D match to TRBD1 (5 bases). The germline V gene has CDR1 LNHDA and CDR2 SQIVND (reference sequence). Trimming left V 6 bases short and J 0 bases short, with 14 bases between. The CDR3 has 15 amino acids. CDR3 nucleotides: TGTGCCAGTAGGGCGGGGCGAGAGATGAACACTGAAGCTTTCTTT. Its protein is CASRAGREMNTEAFF.

The CDR3 DNA reads TGTGCCAGCAGCCAAGAAGGCCACAGGGGGCGAGGTTCACCCCTCCACTTT. The encoded protein is CASSQEGHRGRGSPLHF. The V gene is TRBV3-1 (or the pseudogene TRBV3-2), the J gene TRBJ1-6, with 9 bases matching TRBD1. Trimming cost V 0 bases and J 9 bases; bases outside gene matches: 9. Germline CDR1 is LGHDT and CDR2 is YNNKEL (reference sequence). The CDR3 is 17 residues long.

This chain links TRBV29-1 with TRBJ1-1, with 7 bases matching TRBD1. Germline CDR1 is SQVTM and CDR2 is ANQGSEA. CDR3 size: 12 residues. With 4 bases clipped from V and 6 bases from J, the junction kept 5 bases outside the gene matches. CDR3 DNA: TGCAGCGTTGGTACAGGGGATGCTGAAGCTTTCTTT. Amino acid sequence: CSVGTGDAEAFF.

The chain has TRBV2 and TRBJ1-1; D not certain. This CDR3 has 13 amino acids. The V end lost 5 bases, the J end lost 0 bases, and 7 bases lay between the germline ends. Germline V gene data show CDR1 as SNHLY and CDR2 as FYNNEI. As DNA, the CDR3 is TGTGCCAGCAGTCCAACTATGAACACTGAAGCTTTCTTT. It codes for CASSPTMNTEAFF. The entire variable domain, with the rest obtained from reference TRBV2 and TRBJ1-1, is as follows: EPEVTQTPSHQVTQMGQEVILRCVPISNHLYFYWYRQILGQKVEFLVSFYNNEISEKSEIFDDQFSVERPDGSNFTLKIRSTKLEDSAMYFCASSPTMNTEAFFGQGTRLTVV.